This TCR beta chain is drawn from a study of blood T cell repertoires in COVID-19. Study-wide context: Sites in the United States, Italy and Spain provided acute and convalescent COVID-19 samples. Sample material is recorded as cDNA or gDNA derived from T cells, B-cell-depleted T cells, or PBMCs.

The data were produced by immunoSEQ multiplex PCR, yet TCRdb's version contains in-frame clones alone and is incomplete. The table lists 84,000 or so clones, 80% to 90% of them singletons, with roughly 15% in the top ten. Losses at the gene ends were 2 bases for V and 5 bases for J; bases not matched to a gene: 8. Germline-derived CDR1 and CDR2 are KGHSH and LQKENI. This CDR3 has 16 residues. The specimen sequenced was peripheral blood. This clonotype originated in a woman older than 75 with acute or convalescent COVID-19. The chain couples TRBV18 to TRBJ1-4; 7 bases are a match to TRBD1. CDR3 nucleotide sequence: TGTGCCAGCTCACCAAAGGACAGGCACATCAATGAAAAACTGTTTTTT. Its translation is CASSPKDRHINEKLFF.